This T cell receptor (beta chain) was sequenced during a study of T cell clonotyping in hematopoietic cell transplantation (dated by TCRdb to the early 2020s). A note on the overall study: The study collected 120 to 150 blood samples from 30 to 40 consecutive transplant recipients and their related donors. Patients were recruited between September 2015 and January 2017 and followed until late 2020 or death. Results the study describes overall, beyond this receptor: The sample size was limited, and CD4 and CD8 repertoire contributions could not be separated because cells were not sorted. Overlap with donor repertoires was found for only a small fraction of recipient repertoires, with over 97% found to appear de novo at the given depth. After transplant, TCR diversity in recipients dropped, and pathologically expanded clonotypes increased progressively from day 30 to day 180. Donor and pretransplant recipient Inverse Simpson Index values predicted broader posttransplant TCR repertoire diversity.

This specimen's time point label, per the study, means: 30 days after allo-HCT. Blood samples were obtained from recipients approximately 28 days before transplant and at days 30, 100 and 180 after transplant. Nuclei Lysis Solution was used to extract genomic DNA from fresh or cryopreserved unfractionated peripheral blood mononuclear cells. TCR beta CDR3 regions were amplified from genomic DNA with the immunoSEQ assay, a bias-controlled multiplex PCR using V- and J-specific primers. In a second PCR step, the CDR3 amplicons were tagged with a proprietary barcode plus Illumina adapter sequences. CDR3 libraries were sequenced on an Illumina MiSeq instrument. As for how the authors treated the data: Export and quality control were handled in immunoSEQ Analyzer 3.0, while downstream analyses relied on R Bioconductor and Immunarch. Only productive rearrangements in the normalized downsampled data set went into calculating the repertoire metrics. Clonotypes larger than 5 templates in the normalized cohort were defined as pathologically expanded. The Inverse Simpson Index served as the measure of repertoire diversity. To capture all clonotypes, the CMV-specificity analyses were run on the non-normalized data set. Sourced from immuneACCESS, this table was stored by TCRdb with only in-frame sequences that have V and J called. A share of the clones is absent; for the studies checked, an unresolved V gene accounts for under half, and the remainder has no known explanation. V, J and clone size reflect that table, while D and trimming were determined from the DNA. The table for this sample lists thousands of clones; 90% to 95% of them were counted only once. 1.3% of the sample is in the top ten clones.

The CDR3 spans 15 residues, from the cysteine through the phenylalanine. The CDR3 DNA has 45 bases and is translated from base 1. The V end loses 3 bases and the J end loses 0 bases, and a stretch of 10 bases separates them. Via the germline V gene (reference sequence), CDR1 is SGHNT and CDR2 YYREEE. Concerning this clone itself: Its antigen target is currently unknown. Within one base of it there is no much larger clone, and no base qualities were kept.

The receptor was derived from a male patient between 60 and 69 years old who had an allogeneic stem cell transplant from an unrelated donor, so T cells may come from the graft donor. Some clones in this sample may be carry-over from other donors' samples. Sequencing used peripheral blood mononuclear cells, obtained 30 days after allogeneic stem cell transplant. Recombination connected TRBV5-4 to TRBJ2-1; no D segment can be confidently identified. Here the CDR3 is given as CASSSQASSYNEQFF. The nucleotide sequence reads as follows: TGTGCCAGCAGCTCTCAAGCGAGCTCCTACAATGAGCAGTTCTTC.